Listed below are T cell receptor beta chains from one sample, sequenced in a study of T cells in localized non-small cell lung cancer. The protocol was immunoSEQ multiplex PCR, while the TCRdb copy is restricted to in-frame clones and leaves out a portion. This table has under 5,000 clones, under 40% appearing once. Sample: lung tumor tissue, taken before any cancer treatment. These receptors were obtained from an older male donor with stage III lung adenocarcinoma. Each CDR3 is given with its conserved first and last residue. A D gene is named only where the DNA matches it firmly.

>TRBJ2-1|TRBD2|TRBV6-8
CAINTGLAGGSSYNEQFF
>TRBJ1-1|.|TRBV18
CASSLAGGTEAFF
>TRBJ2-5|.|TRBV11-3
CASSPGTVKETQYF
>TRBJ2-2|.|TRBV25-1
CASSWHAGELFF
>TRBJ1-6|.|TRBV5-1
CASRAGSNSYNSPLHF
>TRBJ1-1|.|TRBV9
CASSAGGGATEAFF
>TRBJ2-7|.|TRBV6-8
CASRAPDTTYEQYF
>TRBJ1-1|.|TRBV11-3
CASSLGREMNTEAFF
>TRBJ1-4|.|TRBV30
CAWSVGWGEKLFF
>TRBJ1-1|.|TRBV9
CASSLVQEGMNTEAFF
>TRBJ1-1|.|TRBV12-5
CASLRRTEAFF
>TRBJ2-5|TRBD1|TRBV18
CASSAGQGRGQETQYF
>TRBJ2-3|TRBD1|TRBV6-8
CASSYADTGTGGHTQYF
>TRBJ2-4|.|TRBV12-5
CASSSHIDSKNIQYF
>TRBJ1-5|.|TRBV19
CASSRRQGQNQPQHF
>TRBJ2-4|.|TRBV6-7
CASRATVVGNIQYF
>TRBJ2-1|.|TRBV29-1
CSVSRGIRDEQFF
>TRBJ2-1|.|TRBV19
CASRNLRGAVGDEQFF
>TRBJ1-1|.|TRBV6-8
CASNADNTEAFF
>TRBJ1-3|.|TRBV29-1
CSVAPGPASGNTIYF
>TRBJ2-7|TRBD1|TRBV5-1
CASSSLGTVDEQYF
>TRBJ2-3|.|TRBV14
CASSQTWDSGASTDTQYF
>TRBJ2-7|.|TRBV12-5
CASTETGVRYEQYF
>TRBJ1-1|.|TRBV9
CASSVRQMMNTEAFF
>TRBJ2-7|.|TRBV6-8
CASSSPAGAFTYEQYF
>TRBJ2-3|TRBD2|TRBV6-8
CASSSKGLAGGHPLTDTQYF
>TRBJ2-1|.|TRBV10-2
CASSTGGAFENEQFF
>TRBJ1-1|TRBD1|TRBV11-3
CASSFDRVNTEAFF
>TRBJ2-3|TRBD2|TRBV9
CASSPGTSGGDTQYF
>TRBJ1-1|.|TRBV29-1
CSVEGSGREAFF
>TRBJ2-3|TRBD1|TRBV12-5
CASGPDRVTQYF
>TRBJ1-2|.|TRBV19
CASSIGTIFTHYGYTF
>TRBJ2-7|TRBD1|TRBV9
CASLRDRVSYEQYF
>TRBJ2-6|.|TRBV5-1
CASSLSLSGANVLTF
>TRBJ1-2|.|TRBV6-8
CASMNPNYGYTF
>TRBJ1-5|.|TRBV11-3
CASSLGQSGGNQPQHF
>TRBJ1-5|.|TRBV19
CASSMGLYSNQPQHF
>TRBJ1-1|TRBD1|TRBV19
CASSIDRDRDLNTEAFF
>TRBJ2-1|.|TRBV6-8
CASSYSPPPDEQFF
>TRBJ2-5|TRBD2|TRBV11-3
CASSRGTSGRQETQYF
>TRBJ1-2|TRBD1|TRBV19
CASSMGEVAGTGGRGYTF
>TRBJ2-7|.|TRBV5-1
CASSLDGGSGEQYF
>TRBJ2-7|TRBD1|TRBV6-4
CASRDRIYEQYF
>TRBJ2-5|TRBD2|TRBV6-8
CASSPGAGGGAMETQYF
>TRBJ1-2|.|TRBV6-8
CASSYSPGLGDGYTF
>TRBJ2-5|.|TRBV11-3
CASSLGTDTRETQYF
>TRBJ2-7|.|TRBV30
CAWSVSPPIASVPYEQYF